One T cell receptor beta chain is described in this entry. Its specificity is not known. The data originate from a study of CD8 T cells in ankylosing spondylitis. This CDR3 has 12 amino acids. CDR1 and CDR2 from the germline V gene are GTSNPN and SVGIG (reference sequence). Trimming stripped 0 bases from V and 6 bases from J, with 7 bases between. The study, taken as a whole, reports: Within ankylosing spondylitis blood, a TCR beta motif made up of under 10 highly homologous variants appeared to be characteristic.

Library preparation for TCR beta used quantitative 5'-RACE with molecular barcodes. TCRdb re-called the 5' RACE reads through MiXCR, storing one row per CDR3 protein. The table includes 250,000 to 400,000 distinct CDR3 sequences, roughly 10% detected once. The V gene is TRBV30, the J gene TRBJ2-3, with unresolved D. The TCR was taken from a female donor with ankylosing spondylitis or in good health (not recorded which). Input material: blood, either unsorted or a sorted T cell fraction (not recorded which). The DNA of the CDR3 is TGTGCCTGGAGTGTAAAAGGGGATACGCAGTATTTT. Protein: CAWSVKGDTQYF.